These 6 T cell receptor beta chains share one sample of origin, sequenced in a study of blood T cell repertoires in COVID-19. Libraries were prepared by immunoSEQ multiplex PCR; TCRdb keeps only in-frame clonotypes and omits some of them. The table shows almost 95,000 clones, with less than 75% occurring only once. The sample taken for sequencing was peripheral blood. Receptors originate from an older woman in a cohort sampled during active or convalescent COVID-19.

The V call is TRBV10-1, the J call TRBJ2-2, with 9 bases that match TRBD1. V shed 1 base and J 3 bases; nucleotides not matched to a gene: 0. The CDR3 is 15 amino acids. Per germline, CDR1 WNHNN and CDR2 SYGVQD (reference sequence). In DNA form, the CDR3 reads TGCGCCAGCAGTGAGTGGACAGGGGACACCGGGGAGCTGTTTTTT. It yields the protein CASSEWTGDTGELFF.

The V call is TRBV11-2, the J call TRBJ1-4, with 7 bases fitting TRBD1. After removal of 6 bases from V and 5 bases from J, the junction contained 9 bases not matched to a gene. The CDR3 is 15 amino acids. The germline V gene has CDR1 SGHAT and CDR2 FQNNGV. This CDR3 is CASRLGGGANEKLFF. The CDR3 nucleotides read TGTGCCAGCAGGCTTGGAGGGGGCGCGAATGAAAAACTGTTTTTT.

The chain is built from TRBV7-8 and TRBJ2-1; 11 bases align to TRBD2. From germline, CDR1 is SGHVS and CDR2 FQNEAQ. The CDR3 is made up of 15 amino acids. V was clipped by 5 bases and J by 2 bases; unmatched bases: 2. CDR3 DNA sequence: TGTGCCAGCAGCGCGACTAGCGGGGCCTACAATGAGCAGTTCTTC. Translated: CASSATSGAYNEQFF.

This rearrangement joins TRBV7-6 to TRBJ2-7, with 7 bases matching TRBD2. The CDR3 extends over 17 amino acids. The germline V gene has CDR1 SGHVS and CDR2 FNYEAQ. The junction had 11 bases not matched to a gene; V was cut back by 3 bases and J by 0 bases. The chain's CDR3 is CASSFRTGRSSSYEQYF. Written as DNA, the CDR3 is TGTGCCAGCAGCTTCAGAACCGGGAGGTCCTCCTCCTACGAGCAGTACTTC.

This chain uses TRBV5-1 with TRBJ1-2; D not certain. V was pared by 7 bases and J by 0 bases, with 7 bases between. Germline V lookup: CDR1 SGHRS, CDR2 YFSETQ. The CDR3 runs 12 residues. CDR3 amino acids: CASSIANYGYTF. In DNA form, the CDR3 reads TGCGCCAGCTCGATAGCTAACTATGGCTACACCTTC.

The CDR3 is CASSLGGFRTGVSPLHF. CDR3 bases: TGTGCCAGCAGCTTAGGGGGTTTCCGGACAGGGGTTTCACCCCTCCACTTT. The J gene is TRBJ1-6, the V gene TRBV7-9, with TRBD1 identical over 9 bases. Unmatched junction bases numbered 10, after V lost 1 base and J lost 9 bases. CDR1 is SEHNR, CDR2 FQNEAQ, per germline (reference sequence). The CDR3 covers 17 residues. The whole variable domain, filled in from reference TRBV7-9 and TRBJ1-6, reads DTGVSQNPRHKITKRGQNVTFRCDPISEHNRLYWYRQTLGQGPEFLTYFQNEAQLEKSRLLSDRFSAERPKGSFSTLEIQRTEQGDSAMYLCASSLGGFRTGVSPLHFGNGTRLTVT.